What follows are 22 T cell receptor beta chains derived from one specimen sequenced in a study of cytomegalovirus exposure and HLA in healthy donors. Primers included in the PCR were 60 Vbeta and 13 Jbeta primers. Generated by immunoSEQ multiplex PCR, the TCRdb table keeps only in-frame clones and is missing some. The sample shows around 150,000 clones, about three quarters of them seen only once. Material for sequencing was PBMCs. These receptor sequences come from a woman under 40 in good health and CMV-seronegative.

The gene calls are TRBV6-6 and TRBJ1-2, with D tentatively TRBD1 (6 bases). The CDR3 is made up of 15 amino acids. The V end was cut by 2 bases, the J end by 7 bases, with 17 bases between. Germline V gene lookup returns CDR1 MNHNY and CDR2 SVGAGI (reference sequence). The DNA for the CDR3 is TGTGCCAGCAGTTACCGACAGGAAATAGCTGGTGGCTACACCTTC. This translates into CASSYRQEIAGGYTF.

The chain combines TRBV4-2 with TRBJ2-1, with TRBD2 identical over 9 bases. Germline V gives CDR1 LGHNA, CDR2 YNFKEQ. The V segment lost 6 bases and the J segment 4 bases; nucleotides outside the gene matches: 10. CDR3 length: 16 residues. Here the CDR3 DNA reads TGTGCCAGCAGTGAAACAGCGGGAGGTTTGTACAATGAGCAGTTCTTC. It specifies CASSETAGGLYNEQFF.

In this sample, this clone turned up a few times. J is TRBJ1-5 and V is TRBV6-1, with D unclear. Germline V gene sequence: CDR1 MNHNS, CDR2 SASEGT. The CDR3 contains 13 residues. V shed 4 bases and J shed 0 bases, with 4 bases lying between them. The CDR3 DNA follows: TGTGCCAGCAGTGTACATAGCAATCAGCCCCAGCATTTT. It specifies CASSVHSNQPQHF.

The genes are TRBV7-6 and TRBJ2-1, with TRBD2 matching over 7 bases. V lost 2 bases to trimming and J lost 6 bases; unmatched junction nucleotides: 10. This CDR3 contains 16 residues. Germline CDR1 and CDR2: SGHVS and FNYEAQ. This CDR3 reads CASSLQPREFPNEQFF. The CDR3 nucleotides read TGTGCCAGCAGCTTACAGCCGCGGGAGTTCCCCAATGAGCAGTTCTTC.

The V and J genes are TRBV15 and TRBJ2-1, with D uncertain. CDR3 size: 11 residues. V was trimmed by 1 base and J by 8 bases, leaving 3 bases between them. CDR1 LNHNV and CDR2 YYDKDF come from the germline V gene (reference sequence). Here the CDR3 reads CATSRVDEQFF. The DNA for the CDR3 is TGTGCCACCAGCAGAGTAGATGAGCAGTTCTTC.

The chain combines TRBV30 with TRBJ1-1, with a weak D call TRBD1 (6 bases). CDR3 length equals 15 residues. Germline loops: CDR1 GTSNPN, CDR2 SVGIG (reference sequence). V lost 0 bases and J lost 3, with 14 bases in between. CDR3 amino acids: CAWSVRGTKYTEAFF. The CDR3 DNA is TGTGCCTGGAGTGTACGAGGGACAAAATACACTGAAGCTTTCTTT. Complete variable domain (other parts from reference TRBV30 and TRBJ1-1): SQTIHQWPATLVQPVGSPLSLECTVEGTSNPNLYWYRQAAGRGLQLLFYSVGIGQISSEVPQNLSASRPQDRQFILSSKKLLLSDSGFYLCAWSVRGTKYTEAFFGQGTRLTVV.

V and J are TRBV28 and TRBJ2-3; 7 bases are a match to TRBD1. Germline CDR1 and CDR2: MDHEN and SYDVKM. Germline trimming cut 2 bases from V and 2 bases from J; bases unmatched to any gene: 4. This CDR3 is 15 amino acids long. CDR3 DNA: TGTGCCAGCAGTTTAGGGACAGTGAACACAGATACGCAGTATTTT. It yields the protein CASSLGTVNTDTQYF.

The count of this clone is one. The conserved closing phenylalanine or tryptophan is absent in this CDR3, likely reflecting a read error. This sequence joins TRBV19 and TRBJ1-1; 8 nucleotides line up with TRBD1. Germline lookup yields CDR1 LNHDA and CDR2 SQIVND (reference sequence). V lost 5 bases, J lost 3 bases, and 8 bases stayed unmatched. This CDR3 contains 15 residues. The CDR3 protein is CASSALGQGDTEAFL. The CDR3 DNA sequence: TGTGCCAGTAGTGCACTCGGACAGGGTGACACTGAAGCTTTCCTT.

This clone appeared once. The CDR3 reads CASSLGSEQYF. The CDR3 coding sequence is TGTGCCAGCAGCCTCGGGTCCGAGCAGTACTTC. The chain combines TRBV9 with TRBJ2-7, with D uncertain. The CDR3 is 11 amino acids. V lost 4 bases, J lost 6 bases, and 8 bases lay in between. Germline V gene sequence: CDR1 SGDLS, CDR2 YYNGEE.

In regard to this clone: Other DNA sequences of this sample code for an identical CDR3. The chain recombines TRBV10-3 with TRBJ1-5; 10 nucleotides align to TRBD1. Losses at the gene ends were 6 bases for V and 3 bases for J; bases not matched to a gene: 5. The CDR3 runs 15 residues. Germline loops: CDR1 ENHRY, CDR2 SYGVKD. The CDR3 DNA follows: TGTGCCATCAGCCCCGGGACAGGGGACAATCAGCCCCAGCATTTT. It is translated as CAISPGTGDNQPQHF.

This rearrangement joins TRBV7-2 to TRBJ1-4; D is undetermined. This CDR3 comprises 15 residues. CDR1 and CDR2 (germline): SGHTA, FQGNSA. With 1 base removed from V and 0 bases from J, the gap between germline ends came to 6 bases. The CDR3 DNA sequence: TGTGCCAGCAGCTTAGGAGGAACAACTAATGAAAAACTGTTTTTT. Encoded protein: CASSLGGTTNEKLFF.

Of note for this clone: Other DNA sequences in the sample encode the same CDR3. The chain is built from TRBV18 and TRBJ2-5, with 7 bases aligning to TRBD1. This CDR3 contains 13 residues. The junction had 2 bases not matched to a gene; V was cut back by 6 bases and J by 1 base. CDR1 is KGHSH and CDR2 is LQKENI in the germline V gene. CDR3 nucleotide sequence: TGTGCCAGCTCCCGGGACAGCCAAGAGACCCAGTACTTC. Its protein product is CASSRDSQETQYF.

As to this clone: One end of the junction varies from germline; a read error may be responsible. V usage is TRBV27 and J usage is TRBJ2-2; 9 nucleotides agree with TRBD1. The CDR3 is 16 amino acids. Per germline, CDR1 MNHEY and CDR2 SMNVEV (reference sequence). In DNA form, the CDR3 reads TGTGCCAGCAGTATATCACGGGACAGGGTACACGGGGAGCTGTTTTTT. Translated, it gives CASSISRDRVHGELFF.

This clone has just a few counts. This rearrangement joins TRBV9 to TRBJ2-3, with 9 bases fitting TRBD2. Germline CDR1 reads SGDLS; CDR2 reads YYNGEE. This CDR3 has 14 residues. The junction had 4 bases not matched to a gene; V was cut back by 3 bases and J by 5 bases. As DNA, the CDR3 is TGTGCCAGCAGCGCAGGCGGGGGGGTAGATACGCAGTATTTT. Amino acids: CASSAGGGVDTQYF.

The V call is TRBV7-6, the J call TRBJ1-4; the D gene is possibly TRBD1 (6 bases). CDR1 SGHVS and CDR2 FNYEAQ come from the germline V gene. The CDR3 contains 15 residues. The V gene lost 3 bases and the J gene lost 0 bases, with 8 bases spanning the gap. The CDR3 DNA is TGTGCCAGCAGCTTCAGGGGTGCAACTAATGAAAAACTGTTTTTT. Encoded protein: CASSFRGATNEKLFF.

The chain carries TRBV15 and TRBJ2-7; tentative D call: TRBD1 (6 bases). This CDR3 comprises 16 residues. The V end was cut by 4 bases, the J end by 2 bases, with 18 bases between. The germline CDR1 and CDR2 sequences are LNHNV and YYDKDF (reference sequence). The CDR3 protein is CATSTSTRTVTYEQYF. As DNA, the CDR3 is TGTGCCACCAGCACCTCTACCAGGACAGTTACCTACGAGCAGTACTTC.

The V gene is TRBV25-1, the J gene TRBJ1-6, with 7 bases aligning to TRBD1. This CDR3 comprises 15 residues. In germline, CDR1 is MGHDK, CDR2 SYGVNS. Unmatched junction bases numbered 8, after V lost 1 base and J lost 11 bases. The CDR3 sequence: CASSESTGVIAPLHF. CDR3 bases: TGTGCCAGCAGTGAATCAACAGGGGTCATAGCACCCCTCCACTTT.

The chain uses TRBV5-5 and TRBJ2-7; no definite D call. This CDR3 contains 13 residues. V lost 6 bases and J lost 5, with 15 bases in between. Germline CDR1 SGHKS, CDR2 YYEKEE (reference sequence). CDR3: CASMPPYENEQYF. The CDR3 region has the DNA TGTGCCAGCATGCCCCCCTATGAGAACGAGCAGTACTTC.

The genes are TRBV2 and TRBJ2-3; D possibly corresponds to TRBD1 (5 bases). Germline values: CDR1 SNHLY, CDR2 FYNNEI. V was clipped by 5 bases and J by 6 bases, with 12 bases between them. This CDR3 has 13 residues. The DNA for the CDR3 is TGTGCCAGCAGTCTCGACAGCCGGGATACGCAGTATTTT. Protein sequence: CASSLDSRDTQYF.

The rearrangement joins TRBV13 to TRBJ2-2; TRBD2 is a possible D gene (6 bases). The CDR3 runs 15 residues. V was pared by 2 bases and J by 4 bases, with 11 bases between. Looked up from germline, CDR1 is PRHDT and CDR2 is FYEKMQ (reference sequence). The CDR3 sequence is CASSLRGLGTGELFF. The CDR3 DNA sequence: TGTGCCAGCAGCTTACGGGGGTTGGGCACCGGGGAGCTGTTTTTT. The whole variable domain, remainder taken from reference TRBV13 and TRBJ2-2, is AAGVIQSPRHLIKEKRETATLKCYPIPRHDTVYWYQQGPGQDPQFLISFYEKMQSDKGSIPDRFSAQQFSDYHSELNMSSLELGDSALYFCASSLRGLGTGELFFGEGSRLTVL.

Written as DNA, the CDR3 is TGTGCCAGCAGCGCGGGACAGGCCTACGAGCAGTACTTC. It yields the protein CASSAGQAYEQYF. The chain uses TRBV9 and TRBJ2-7; 8 positions match TRBD1. CDR1 is SGDLS, CDR2 YYNGEE, per germline. V shed 3 bases, J shed 2 bases, and the junction held 1 base outside the gene matches. The CDR3 spans 13 residues.

CDR3 DNA sequence: TGTGCCACCAGCAGAGTACAGATTAATGAAAAACTGTTTTTT. Its protein is CATSRVQINEKLFF. This chain joins TRBV15 and TRBJ1-4; no definite D call. Germline lookup yields CDR1 LNHNV and CDR2 YYDKDF (reference sequence). This CDR3 spans 14 amino acids. Trimming stripped 1 base from V and 4 bases from J, with 7 bases between.